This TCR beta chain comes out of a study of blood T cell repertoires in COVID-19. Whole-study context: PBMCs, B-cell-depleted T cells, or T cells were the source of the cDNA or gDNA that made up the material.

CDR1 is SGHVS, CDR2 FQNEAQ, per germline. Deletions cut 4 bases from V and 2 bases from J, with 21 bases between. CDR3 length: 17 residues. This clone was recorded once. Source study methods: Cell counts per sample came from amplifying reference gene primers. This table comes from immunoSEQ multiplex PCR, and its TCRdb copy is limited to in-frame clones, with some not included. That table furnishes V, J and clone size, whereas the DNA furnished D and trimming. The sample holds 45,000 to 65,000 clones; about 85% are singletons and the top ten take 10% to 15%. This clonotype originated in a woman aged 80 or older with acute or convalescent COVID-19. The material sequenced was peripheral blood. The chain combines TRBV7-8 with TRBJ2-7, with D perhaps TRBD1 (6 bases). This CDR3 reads CASSYLTWGPTPYEQYF. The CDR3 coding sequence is TGTGCCAGCAGCTATCTTACCTGGGGGCCGACTCCCTACGAGCAGTACTTC.